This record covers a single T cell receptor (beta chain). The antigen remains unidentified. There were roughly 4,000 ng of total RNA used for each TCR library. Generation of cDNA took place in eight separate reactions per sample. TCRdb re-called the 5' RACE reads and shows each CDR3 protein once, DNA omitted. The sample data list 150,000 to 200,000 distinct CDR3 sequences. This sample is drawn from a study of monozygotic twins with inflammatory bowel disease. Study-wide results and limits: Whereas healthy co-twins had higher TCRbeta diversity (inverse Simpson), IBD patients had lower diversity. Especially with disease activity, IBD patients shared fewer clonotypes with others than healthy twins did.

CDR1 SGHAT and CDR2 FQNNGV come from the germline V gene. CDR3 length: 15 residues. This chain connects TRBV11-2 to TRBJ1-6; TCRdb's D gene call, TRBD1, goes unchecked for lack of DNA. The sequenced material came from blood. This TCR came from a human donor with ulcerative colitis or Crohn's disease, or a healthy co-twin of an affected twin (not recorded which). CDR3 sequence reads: CASSLEDRGNSPLHF. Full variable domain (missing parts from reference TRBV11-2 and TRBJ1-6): EAGVAQSPRYKIIEKRQSVAFWCNPISGHATLYWYQQILGQGPKLLIQFQNNGVVDDSQLPKDRFSAERLKGVDSTLKIQPAKLEDSAVYLCASSLEDRGNSPLHFGNGTRLTVT.